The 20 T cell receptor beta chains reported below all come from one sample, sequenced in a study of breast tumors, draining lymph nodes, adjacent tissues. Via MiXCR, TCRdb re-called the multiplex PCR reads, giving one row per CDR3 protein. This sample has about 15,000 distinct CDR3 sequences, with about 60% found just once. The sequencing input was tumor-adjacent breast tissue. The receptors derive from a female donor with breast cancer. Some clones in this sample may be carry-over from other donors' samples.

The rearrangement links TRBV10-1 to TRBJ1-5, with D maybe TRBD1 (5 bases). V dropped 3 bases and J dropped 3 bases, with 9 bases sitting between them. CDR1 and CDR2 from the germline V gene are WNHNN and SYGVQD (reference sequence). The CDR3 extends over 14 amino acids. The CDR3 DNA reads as TGCGCCAGCAGTGAACGGGGGATCAATCAGCCCCAGCATTTT. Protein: CASSERGINQPQHF.

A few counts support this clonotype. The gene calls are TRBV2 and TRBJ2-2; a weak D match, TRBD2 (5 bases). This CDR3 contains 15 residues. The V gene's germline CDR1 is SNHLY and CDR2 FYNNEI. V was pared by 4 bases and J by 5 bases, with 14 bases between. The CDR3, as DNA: TGTGCCAGCAGTGGACTCGGAGGCGGGACCGGGGAGCTGTTTTTT. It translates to CASSGLGGGTGELFF.

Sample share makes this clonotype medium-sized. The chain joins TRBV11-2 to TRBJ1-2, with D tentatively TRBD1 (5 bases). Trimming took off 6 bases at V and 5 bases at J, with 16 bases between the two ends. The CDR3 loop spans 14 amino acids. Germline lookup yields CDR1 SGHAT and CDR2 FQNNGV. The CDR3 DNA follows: TGTGCCAGCAGTTCCGACAGAGACCAGTATGGCTACACCTTC. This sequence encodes CASSSDRDQYGYTF.

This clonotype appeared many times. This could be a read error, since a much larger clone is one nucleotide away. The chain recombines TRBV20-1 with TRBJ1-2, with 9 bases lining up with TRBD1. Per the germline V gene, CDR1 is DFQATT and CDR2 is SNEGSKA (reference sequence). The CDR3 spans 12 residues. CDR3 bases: TGCAGTGCTAAAGACAGGGGGTATGGCTCCCCCTTC. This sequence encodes CSAKDRGYGSPF.

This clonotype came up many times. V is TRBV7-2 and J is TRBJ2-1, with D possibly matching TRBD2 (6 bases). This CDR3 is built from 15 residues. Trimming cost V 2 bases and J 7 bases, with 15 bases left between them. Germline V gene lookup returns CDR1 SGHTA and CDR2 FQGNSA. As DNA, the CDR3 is TGTGCCAGCAGCTTATGGGGCGGGAATCAGAATGAGCAGTTCTTC. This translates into CASSLWGGNQNEQFF.

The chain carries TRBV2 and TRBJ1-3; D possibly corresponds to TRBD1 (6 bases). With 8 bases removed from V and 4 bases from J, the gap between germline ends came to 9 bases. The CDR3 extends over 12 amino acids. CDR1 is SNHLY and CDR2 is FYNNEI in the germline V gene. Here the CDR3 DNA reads TGTGCCAGCGGGGGGCGCGGAAACACCATATATTTT. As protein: CASGGRGNTIYF.

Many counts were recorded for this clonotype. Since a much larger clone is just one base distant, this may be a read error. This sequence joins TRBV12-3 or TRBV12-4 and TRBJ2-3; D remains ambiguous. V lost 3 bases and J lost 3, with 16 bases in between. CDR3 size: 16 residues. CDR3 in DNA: TGTGCCAGCAGTTTCGCGCGGCGTCTAGGGACAGATACGCAGTATTTT. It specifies CASSFARRLGTDTQYF.

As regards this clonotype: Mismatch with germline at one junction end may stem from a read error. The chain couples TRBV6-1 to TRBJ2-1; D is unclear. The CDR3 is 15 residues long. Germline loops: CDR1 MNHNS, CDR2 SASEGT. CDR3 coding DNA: TGTGCCGGCAGTGATAATTCCATCCCCTACAATGAGCAGTTCTTC. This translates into CAGSDNSIPYNEQFF.

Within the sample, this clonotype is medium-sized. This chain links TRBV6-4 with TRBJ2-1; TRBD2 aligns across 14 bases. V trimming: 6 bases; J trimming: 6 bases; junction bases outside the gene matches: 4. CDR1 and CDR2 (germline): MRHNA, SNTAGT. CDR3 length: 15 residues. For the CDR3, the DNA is TGTGCCAGCAGCATTGGGACTAGCGGGGGCAATGAGCAGTTCTTC. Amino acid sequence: CASSIGTSGGNEQFF.

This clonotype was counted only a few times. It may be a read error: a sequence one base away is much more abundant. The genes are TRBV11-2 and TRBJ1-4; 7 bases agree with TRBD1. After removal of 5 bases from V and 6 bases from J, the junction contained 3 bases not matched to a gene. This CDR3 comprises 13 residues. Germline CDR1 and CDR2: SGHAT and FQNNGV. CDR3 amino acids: CASSRDRDEKLFF. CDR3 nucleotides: TGTGCCAGCAGCCGGGACAGAGATGAAAAACTGTTTTTT. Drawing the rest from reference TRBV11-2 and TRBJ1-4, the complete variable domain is EAGVAQSPRYKIIEKRQSVAFWCNPISGHATLYWYQQILGQGPKLLIQFQNNGVVDDSQLPKDRFSAERLKGVDSTLKIQPAKLEDSAVYLCASSRDRDEKLFFGSGTQLSVL.

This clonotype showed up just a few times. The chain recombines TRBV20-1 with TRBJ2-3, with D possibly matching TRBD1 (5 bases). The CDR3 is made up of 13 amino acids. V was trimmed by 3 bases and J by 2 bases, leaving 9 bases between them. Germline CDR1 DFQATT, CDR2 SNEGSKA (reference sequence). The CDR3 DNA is TGCAGTGCTAGTCCAGGGTTCACAGATACGCAGTATTTT. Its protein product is CSASPGFTDTQYF.

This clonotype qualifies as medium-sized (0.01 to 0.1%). The CDR3 DNA reads as TGTGCCAGCAGCCCGTCTGGGACAGGGGTCTATGGCTACACCTTC. It specifies CASSPSGTGVYGYTF. This chain connects TRBV7-8 to TRBJ1-2; 10 nucleotides agree with TRBD1. CDR1 is SGHVS and CDR2 is FQNEAQ in the germline V gene. V gave up 5 bases and J gave up 4 bases; unmatched junction bases: 7. The CDR3 runs to 15 residues.

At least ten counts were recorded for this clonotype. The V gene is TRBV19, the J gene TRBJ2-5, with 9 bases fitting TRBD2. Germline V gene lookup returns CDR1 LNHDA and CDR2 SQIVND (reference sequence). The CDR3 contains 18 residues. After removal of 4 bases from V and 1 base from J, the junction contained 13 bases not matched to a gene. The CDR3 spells CASSTSFAGGTSQETQYF. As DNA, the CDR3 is TGTGCCAGTAGTACTTCATTCGCGGGGGGGACGAGCCAAGAGACCCAGTACTTC.

The CDR3 DNA reads as TGTGCCAGCAGCTTAGGCGAGGCAGATACGCAGTATTTT. It translates to CASSLGEADTQYF. The chain combines TRBV7-3 with TRBJ2-3; D unclear. V was cut by 2 bases and J by 4 bases, with 7 bases left in between. Germline CDR1 is SGHTA and CDR2 is FQGTGA. CDR3 length equals 13 residues.

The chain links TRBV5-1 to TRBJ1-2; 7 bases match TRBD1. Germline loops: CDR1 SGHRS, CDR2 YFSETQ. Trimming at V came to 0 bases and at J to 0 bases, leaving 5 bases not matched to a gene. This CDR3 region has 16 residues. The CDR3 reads CASSLASGQTNYGYTF. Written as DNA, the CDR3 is TGCGCCAGCAGCTTGGCTTCGGGACAGACTAACTATGGCTACACCTTC.

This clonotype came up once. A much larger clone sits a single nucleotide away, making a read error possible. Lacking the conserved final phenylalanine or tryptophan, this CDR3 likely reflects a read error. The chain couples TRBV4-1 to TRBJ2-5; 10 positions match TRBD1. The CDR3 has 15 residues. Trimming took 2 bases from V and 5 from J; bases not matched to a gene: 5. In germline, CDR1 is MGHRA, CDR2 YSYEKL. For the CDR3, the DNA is TGCGCCAGCAGCCAAAGACAGGGGGCAGGGGAGACCCAGTACCTC. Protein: CASSQRQGAGETQYL.

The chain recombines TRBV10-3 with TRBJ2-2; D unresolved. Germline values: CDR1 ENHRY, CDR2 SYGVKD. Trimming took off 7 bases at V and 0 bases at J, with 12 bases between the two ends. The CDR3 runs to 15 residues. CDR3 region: CAINGPSSNTGELFF. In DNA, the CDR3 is TGTGCCATCAATGGACCATCGTCGAACACCGGGGAGCTGTTTTTT.

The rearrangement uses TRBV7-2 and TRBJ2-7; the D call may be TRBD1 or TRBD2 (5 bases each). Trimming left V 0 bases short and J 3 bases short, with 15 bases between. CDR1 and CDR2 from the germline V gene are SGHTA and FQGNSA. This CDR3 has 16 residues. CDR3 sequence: CASSLAGWGSGYEQYF. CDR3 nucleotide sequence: TGTGCCAGCAGCTTAGCGGGGTGGGGGTCCGGCTACGAGCAGTACTTC.

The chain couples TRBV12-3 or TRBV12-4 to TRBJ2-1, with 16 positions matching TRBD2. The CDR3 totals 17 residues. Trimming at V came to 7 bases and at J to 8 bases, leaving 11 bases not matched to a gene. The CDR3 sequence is CASITGVGLAGGDEQFF. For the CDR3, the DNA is TGTGCCAGCATAACAGGGGTGGGACTAGCGGGAGGGGATGAGCAGTTCTTC.

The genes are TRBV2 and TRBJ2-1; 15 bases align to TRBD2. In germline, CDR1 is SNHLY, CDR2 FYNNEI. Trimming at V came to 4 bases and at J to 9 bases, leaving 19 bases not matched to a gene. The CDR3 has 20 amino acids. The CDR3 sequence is CASSGTHGLAGGKAHSEQFF. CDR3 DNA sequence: TGTGCCAGCAGTGGGACACACGGACTAGCGGGAGGGAAAGCCCACAGTGAGCAGTTCTTC.